This T cell receptor (beta chain) appears in the sequencing data of a study of T cell changes during pregnancy in multiple sclerosis. V lost 4 bases and J lost 4; bases outside the gene matches: 6. The CDR3 covers 15 residues. The germline V gene has CDR1 SEHNR and CDR2 FQNEAQ (reference sequence). This clone was seen a single time. Repertoires were generated with immunoSEQ multiplex PCR, while TCRdb's copy carries only in-frame clones and drops some. The sample has under 70,000 clones, around 90% seen once. This chain joins TRBV7-9 and TRBJ1-4; the match to TRBD1 covers 7 bases. The sample consisted of CD4+ T cells from peripheral blood mononuclear cells, taken after pregnancy. The receptor was isolated from a female donor with multiple sclerosis, enrolled in a pregnancy study. The CDR3 is CASSSSGQLNEKLFF. The CDR3 region has the DNA TGTGCCAGCAGCTCGTCGGGACAGCTTAATGAAAAACTGTTTTTT.